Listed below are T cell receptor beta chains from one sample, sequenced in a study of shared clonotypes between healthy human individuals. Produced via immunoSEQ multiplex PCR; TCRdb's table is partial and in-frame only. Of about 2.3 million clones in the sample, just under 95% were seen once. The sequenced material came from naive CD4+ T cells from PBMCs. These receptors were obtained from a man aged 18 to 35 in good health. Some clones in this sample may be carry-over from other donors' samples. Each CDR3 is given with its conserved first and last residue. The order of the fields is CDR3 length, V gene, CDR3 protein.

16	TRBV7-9	CASTSLGAANTGELFF
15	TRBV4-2	CASSQETGGGDTQYF
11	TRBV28	CASSLVDEQFF
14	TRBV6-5	CASGTSGTKNIQYF
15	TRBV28	CASNRPGQNSETQYF
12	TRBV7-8	CASSSFNNEQFF
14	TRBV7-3	CASSLNIGASTQYF
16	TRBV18	CASSPLPGDFNTEAFF
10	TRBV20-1	CSASSGTQYF
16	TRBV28	CASSPSTGQGDNEQYF
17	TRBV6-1	CASSEVLGHPENRGYTF
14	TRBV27	CASSQTRYNQPQHF
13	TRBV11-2	CASSAGQDYGYTF
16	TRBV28	CASSVPDGARTDTQYF
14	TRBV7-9	CASSPDSSGNTIYF
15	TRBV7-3	CASSLEGDSYNEQFF
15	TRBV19	CASSPRDRGGSGYTF
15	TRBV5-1	CASSSRTGWDTEAFF
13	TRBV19	CASSIYRDETQYF
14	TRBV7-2	CASSLQAMNTEAFF
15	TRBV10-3	CASDREALGTDTQYF
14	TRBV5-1	CASSLDRAIGELFF
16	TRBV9	CASSPQTGGSYNEQFF
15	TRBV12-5	CASGLGGGMAETQYF
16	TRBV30	CAWAPLQGLAGGEQYF
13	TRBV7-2	CASSQDRRQPQHF
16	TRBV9	CASSVAPGIIPYEQYF
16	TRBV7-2	CASSLEDRGLFRKLFF
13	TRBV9	CASSEGGWDTQYF
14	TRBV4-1	CASSRTREVYGYTF
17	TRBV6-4	CASIDDPTRREGREQYF
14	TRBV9	CASSDSDWNYGYTF
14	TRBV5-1	CASSLEASRETQYF
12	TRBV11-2	CASSGGGEKLFF
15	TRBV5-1	CASSPGQGAAYEQYF
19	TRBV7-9	CASSLVGAGVSEKRYGYTF
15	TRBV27	CASSLLAGGNTEAFF
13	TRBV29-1	CSVGTGANTEAFF
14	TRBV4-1	CASSQEPGLMPQHF
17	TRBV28	CASSSPAYPSSYNEQFF